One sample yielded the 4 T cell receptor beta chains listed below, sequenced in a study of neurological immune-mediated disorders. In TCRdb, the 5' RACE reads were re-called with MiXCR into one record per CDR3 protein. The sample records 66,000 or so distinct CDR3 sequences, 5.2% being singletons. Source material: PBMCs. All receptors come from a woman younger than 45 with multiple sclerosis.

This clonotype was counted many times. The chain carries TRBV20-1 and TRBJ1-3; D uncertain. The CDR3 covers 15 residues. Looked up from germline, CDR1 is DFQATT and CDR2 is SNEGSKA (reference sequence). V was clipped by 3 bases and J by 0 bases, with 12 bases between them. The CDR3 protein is CSARIRGSSGNTIYF. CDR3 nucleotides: TGCAGTGCTAGGATCCGCGGCAGCTCTGGAAACACCATATATTTT.

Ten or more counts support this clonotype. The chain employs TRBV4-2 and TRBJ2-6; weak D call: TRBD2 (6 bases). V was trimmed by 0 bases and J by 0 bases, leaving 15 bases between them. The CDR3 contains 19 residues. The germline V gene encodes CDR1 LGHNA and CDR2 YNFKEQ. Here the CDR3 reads CASSQEEEGRPSGANVLTF. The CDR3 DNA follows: TGTGCCAGCAGCCAAGAGGAGGAGGGGAGGCCCTCTGGGGCCAACGTCCTGACTTTC.

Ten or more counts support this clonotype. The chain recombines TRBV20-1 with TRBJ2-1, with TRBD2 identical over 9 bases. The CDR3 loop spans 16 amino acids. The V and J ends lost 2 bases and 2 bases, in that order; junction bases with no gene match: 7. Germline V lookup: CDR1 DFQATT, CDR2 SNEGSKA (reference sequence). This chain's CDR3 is CSARTPGLAPYNEQFF. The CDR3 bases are TGCAGTGCTAGAACCCCGGGACTAGCCCCCTACAATGAGCAGTTCTTC.

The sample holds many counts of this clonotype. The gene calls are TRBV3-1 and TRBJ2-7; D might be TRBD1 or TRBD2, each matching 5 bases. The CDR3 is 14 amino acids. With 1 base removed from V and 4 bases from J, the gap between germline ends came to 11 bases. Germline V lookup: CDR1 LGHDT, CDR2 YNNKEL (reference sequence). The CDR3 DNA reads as TGTGCCAGCAGCCAAGGGGGGAGAGGGTACGAGCAGTACTTC. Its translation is CASSQGGRGYEQYF.